This TCR beta chain is from a study of blood T cell repertoires in COVID-19. Whole-study context: Material from acute and convalescent COVID-19 was sourced from the United States, Italy and Spain.

The table lists this clone with a count of one. In the authors' workflow: Amplification of reference gene primers was used by the study to estimate nucleated cell counts. Profiled with immunoSEQ multiplex PCR; TCRdb holds only in-frame clones, not every one. D and trimming come from the DNA, and the V and J calls and clone size come from that table. The table includes about 160,000 clones, under 95% detected once. CDR3 length: 16 residues. V dropped 1 base and J dropped 5; count of bases not matched to a gene: 6. Germline CDR1 is SGHNT and CDR2 is YENEEA. V is TRBV11-3 and J is TRBJ2-2; 8 positions agree with TRBD1. This TCR came from a man between 18 and 35 years old with acute or convalescent COVID-19. Sequenced material: peripheral blood. The CDR3 DNA sequence: TGTGCCAGCAGCTTAGTGCATACAGGGGGGACCGGGGAGCTGTTTTTT. It codes for CASSLVHTGGTGELFF.